These T cell receptor beta chains were read from a single sample in a study of early T cells in non-severe SARS-CoV-2 infection. Using its own MiXCR run on the 5' RACE reads, TCRdb lists one record per CDR3 protein. The sample lists roughly 41,000 distinct CDR3 sequences, 5% to 6.5% occurring once. Sequencing was carried out using whole blood. The receptors shown here come from an adult who was a healthcare worker with PCR-confirmed SARS-CoV-2 infection or an uninfected control (not recorded which). CDR3s include the opening cysteine and the closing phenylalanine or tryptophan. A D gene is named only where the DNA matches it firmly. Only part of the rows carry a size: once, few, many, or a class if the clone is expanded.

d_gene: TRBD2; v_gene: TRBV18; abundance: many; len: 15; j_gene: TRBJ2-7; CDR3aa: CASSPSSGGAYEQYF; CDR3nt: TGTGCCAGCTCACCATCTAGCGGGGGGGCCTACGAGCAGTACTTC
d_gene: -; v_gene: TRBV19; abundance: few; len: 15; j_gene: TRBJ1-5; CDR3aa: CASSTHWGPSQPQHF; CDR3nt: TGTGCCAGTAGTACCCACTGGGGGCCCAGTCAGCCCCAGCATTTT
d_gene: -; v_gene: TRBV19; abundance: -; len: 16; j_gene: TRBJ1-5; CDR3aa: CASSTRLGRGNQPQHF; CDR3nt: TGTGCCAGTAGTACCCGACTGGGACGTGGCAATCAGCCCCAGCATTTT
d_gene: -; v_gene: TRBV7-2; abundance: few; len: 14; j_gene: TRBJ2-7; CDR3aa: CASSLTGRDDEQYF; CDR3nt: TGTGCCAGCAGCTTAACCGGGAGAGACGACGAGCAGTACTTC
d_gene: TRBD1; v_gene: TRBV11-2; abundance: many; len: 15; j_gene: TRBJ1-1; CDR3aa: CASSLGQGKNTEAFF; CDR3nt: TGTGCCAGCAGCTTAGGACAGGGGAAGAACACTGAAGCTTTCTTT
d_gene: TRBD2; v_gene: TRBV5-1; abundance: few; len: 16; j_gene: TRBJ2-3; CDR3aa: CASSPTRLAGTDTQYF; CDR3nt: TGCGCCAGCAGCCCGACGCGACTAGCTGGCACAGATACGCAGTATTTT
d_gene: -; v_gene: TRBV7-3; abundance: many; len: 15; j_gene: TRBJ1-6; CDR3aa: CASSSTGTGNSPLHF; CDR3nt: TGTGCCAGCAGCTCCACCGGGACGGGTAATTCACCCCTCCACTTT
d_gene: TRBD2; v_gene: TRBV12-3/TRBV12-4; abundance: many; len: 14; j_gene: TRBJ2-5; CDR3aa: CASSRGTRGETQYF; CDR3nt: TGTGCCAGCAGCCGAGGGACTAGAGGAGAGACCCAGTACTTC
d_gene: TRBD1; v_gene: TRBV20-1; abundance: -; len: 15; j_gene: TRBJ2-3; CDR3aa: CSAADRGSSTDTQYF; CDR3nt: TGCAGTGCGGCGGACAGGGGTTCTAGCACAGATACGCAGTATTTT
d_gene: -; v_gene: TRBV5-8; abundance: many; len: 18; j_gene: TRBJ2-3; CDR3aa: CASSLGVVGRKGLDTQYF; CDR3nt: TGTGCCAGCAGCTTGGGTGTCGTGGGACGGAAGGGTTTAGATACGCAGTATTTT
d_gene: -; v_gene: TRBV6-1; abundance: many; len: 15; j_gene: TRBJ1-1; CDR3aa: CASSAQTGVNTEAFF; CDR3nt: TGTGCCAGCAGTGCCCAGACAGGAGTGAACACTGAAGCTTTCTTT
d_gene: -; v_gene: TRBV7-8; abundance: many; len: 15; j_gene: TRBJ2-2; CDR3aa: CASSRGDMNTGELFF; CDR3nt: TGTGCCAGCAGCAGGGGGGACATGAACACCGGGGAGCTGTTTTTT
d_gene: TRBD2; v_gene: TRBV2; abundance: many; len: 15; j_gene: TRBJ2-7; CDR3aa: CASRVGLAGGYEQYF; CDR3nt: TGTGCCAGCAGGGTAGGACTAGCGGGAGGCTACGAGCAGTACTTC
d_gene: TRBD1; v_gene: TRBV11-2; abundance: -; len: 14; j_gene: TRBJ2-1; CDR3aa: CASSAGTGRDEQFF; CDR3nt: TGTGCCAGCAGCGCCGGGACAGGGCGCGATGAGCAGTTCTTC
d_gene: -; v_gene: TRBV19; abundance: many; len: 17; j_gene: TRBJ2-7; CDR3aa: CASSPGPSLGSGNEQYF; CDR3nt: TGTGCCAGTAGCCCGGGACCGTCCCTAGGGAGTGGAAACGAGCAGTACTTC
d_gene: -; v_gene: TRBV20-1; abundance: many; len: 15; j_gene: TRBJ2-1; CDR3aa: CSARGRGQVFGEQFF; CDR3nt: TGCAGTGCTAGAGGCAGGGGACAAGTGTTTGGTGAGCAGTTCTTC
d_gene: TRBD1; v_gene: TRBV7-9; abundance: many; len: 14; j_gene: TRBJ2-5; CDR3aa: CASSIQGAQETQYF; CDR3nt: TGTGCCAGCAGCATCCAGGGGGCCCAAGAGACCCAGTACTTC
d_gene: -; v_gene: TRBV12-3/TRBV12-4; abundance: -; len: 13; j_gene: TRBJ2-1; CDR3aa: CASSLLGVGEQFF; CDR3nt: TGTGCCAGCAGTTTGCTAGGCGTGGGTGAGCAGTTCTTC
d_gene: TRBD1; v_gene: TRBV18; abundance: many; len: 15; j_gene: TRBJ2-7; CDR3aa: CASSRFAQGDGEQYF; CDR3nt: TGTGCCAGCTCACGGTTCGCACAGGGGGACGGGGAGCAGTACTTC
d_gene: -; v_gene: TRBV21-1; abundance: -; len: 13; j_gene: TRBJ2-7; CDR3aa: CASPHRTPYEQYF; CDR3nt: TGTGCCAGCCCCCACAGGACCCCCTACGAGCAGTACTTC
d_gene: -; v_gene: TRBV6-2/TRBV6-3; abundance: many; len: 14; j_gene: TRBJ2-3; CDR3aa: CASSLAVLTDTQYF; CDR3nt: TGTGCCAGCAGTTTAGCGGTCCTCACAGATACGCAGTATTTT
d_gene: -; v_gene: TRBV9; abundance: many; len: 18; j_gene: TRBJ2-1; CDR3aa: CASSAHSPDRSSYNEQFF; CDR3nt: TGTGCCAGCAGCGCCCATTCCCCGGACAGATCCTCCTACAATGAGCAGTTCTTC
d_gene: TRBD2; v_gene: TRBV20-1; abundance: many; len: 15; j_gene: TRBJ2-3; CDR3aa: CSARPSGSWSDTQYF; CDR3nt: TGCAGTGCTAGACCTAGCGGGAGTTGGTCAGATACGCAGTATTTT
d_gene: -; v_gene: TRBV12-3/TRBV12-4; abundance: many; len: 15; j_gene: TRBJ1-2; CDR3aa: CASSLARREGHGYTF; CDR3nt: TGTGCCAGCAGTTTAGCTCGCAGGGAGGGGCATGGCTACACCTTC
d_gene: -; v_gene: TRBV7-2; abundance: many; len: 16; j_gene: TRBJ2-5; CDR3aa: CASSLGLMGPGVAQYF; CDR3nt: TGTGCCAGCAGCTTGGGTTTGATGGGGCCAGGCGTGGCCCAGTACTTC
d_gene: -; v_gene: TRBV20-1; abundance: many; len: 14; j_gene: TRBJ2-3; CDR3aa: CSARLGVSADTQYF; CDR3nt: TGCAGTGCCCGGTTGGGTGTTTCGGCAGATACGCAGTATTTT
d_gene: -; v_gene: TRBV10-3; abundance: many; len: 11; j_gene: TRBJ2-7; CDR3aa: CAITQGFEQYF; CDR3nt: TGTGCCATCACCCAGGGGTTCGAGCAGTACTTC
d_gene: -; v_gene: TRBV7-8; abundance: many; len: 13; j_gene: TRBJ1-2; CDR3aa: CASSFGTASGYTF; CDR3nt: TGTGCCAGCAGCTTCGGGACGGCGAGTGGCTACACCTTC
d_gene: -; v_gene: TRBV2; abundance: -; len: 15; j_gene: TRBJ1-5; CDR3aa: CASSDRTRRNQPQHF; CDR3nt: TGTGCCAGCAGTGACCGGACAAGGCGGAATCAGCCCCAGCATTTT
d_gene: -; v_gene: TRBV3-1; abundance: -; len: 14; j_gene: TRBJ1-6; CDR3aa: CASRPGTGASPLHF; CDR3nt: TGTGCCAGCAGACCCGGGACTGGGGCTTCACCCCTCCACTTT
d_gene: -; v_gene: TRBV20-1; abundance: many; len: 13; j_gene: TRBJ2-1; CDR3aa: CSASYDYYNEQFF; CDR3nt: TGCAGTGCTTCCTACGACTACTACAATGAGCAGTTCTTC
d_gene: -; v_gene: TRBV6-2/TRBV6-3; abundance: -; len: 14; j_gene: TRBJ2-4; CDR3aa: CASSASARGNIQYF; CDR3nt: TGTGCCAGCAGTGCTAGCGCCAGGGGAAACATTCAGTACTTC
d_gene: TRBD2; v_gene: TRBV28; abundance: -; len: 14; j_gene: TRBJ2-3; CDR3aa: CASRASGSTDTQYF; CDR3nt: TGTGCCAGCAGGGCTAGCGGGAGCACAGATACGCAGTATTTT
d_gene: -; v_gene: TRBV7-9; abundance: many; len: 12; j_gene: TRBJ2-7; CDR3aa: CASSPTFYEQYF; CDR3nt: TGTGCCAGCAGCCCGACCTTCTACGAGCAGTACTTC
d_gene: -; v_gene: TRBV18; abundance: -; len: 14; j_gene: TRBJ2-3; CDR3aa: CVSSPPIRTDTQYF; CDR3nt: TGTGTCAGCTCACCACCAATTCGCACAGATACGCAGTATTTT
d_gene: -; v_gene: TRBV6-2/TRBV6-3; abundance: -; len: 9; j_gene: TRBJ1-2; CDR3aa: CAGSYPYTF; CDR3nt: TGTGCCGGCAGTTATCCATACACCTTC
d_gene: TRBD2; v_gene: TRBV5-1; abundance: -; len: 18; j_gene: TRBJ2-1; CDR3aa: CASSLGTSGRAWYNEQFF; CDR3nt: TGCGCCAGCAGCCTAGGGACTAGCGGGAGGGCCTGGTACAATGAGCAGTTCTTC